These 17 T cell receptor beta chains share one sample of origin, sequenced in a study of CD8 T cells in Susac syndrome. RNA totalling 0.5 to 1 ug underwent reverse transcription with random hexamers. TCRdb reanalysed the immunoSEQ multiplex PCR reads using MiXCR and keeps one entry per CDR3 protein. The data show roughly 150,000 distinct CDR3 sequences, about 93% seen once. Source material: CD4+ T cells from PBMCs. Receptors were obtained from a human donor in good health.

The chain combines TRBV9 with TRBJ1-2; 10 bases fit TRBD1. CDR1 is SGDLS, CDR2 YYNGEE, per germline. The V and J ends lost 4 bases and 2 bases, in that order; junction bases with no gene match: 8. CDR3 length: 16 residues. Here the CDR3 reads CASSTPTGGLNYGYTF. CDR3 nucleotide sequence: TGTGCCAGCAGCACGCCGACAGGGGGCTTAAACTATGGCTACACCTTC.

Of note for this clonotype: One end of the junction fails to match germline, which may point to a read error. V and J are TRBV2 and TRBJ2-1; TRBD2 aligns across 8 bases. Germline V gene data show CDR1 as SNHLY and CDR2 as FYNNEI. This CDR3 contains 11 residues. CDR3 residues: CASSEEERGCF. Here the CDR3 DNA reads TGTGCCAGCAGTGAAGAGGAGCGGGGGTGCTTC. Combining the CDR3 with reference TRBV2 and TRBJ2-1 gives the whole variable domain EPEVTQTPSHQVTQMGQEVILRCVPISNHLYFYWYRQILGQKVEFLVSFYNNEISEKSEIFDDQFSVERPDGSNFTLKIRSTKLEDSAMYFCASSEEERGCFGPGTRLTVL.

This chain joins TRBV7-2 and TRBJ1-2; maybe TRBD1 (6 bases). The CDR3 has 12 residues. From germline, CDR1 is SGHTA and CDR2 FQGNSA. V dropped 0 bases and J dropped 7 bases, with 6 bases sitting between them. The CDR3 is CASSLARGGYTF. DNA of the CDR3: TGTGCCAGCAGCTTAGCCAGGGGTGGCTACACCTTC.

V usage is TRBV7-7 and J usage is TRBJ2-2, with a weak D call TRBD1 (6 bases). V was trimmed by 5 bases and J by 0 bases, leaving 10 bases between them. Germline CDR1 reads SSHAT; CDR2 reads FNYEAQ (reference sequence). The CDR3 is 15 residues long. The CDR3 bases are TGTGCCAGCAGCCCCGGGACACCGAACACCGGGGAGCTGTTTTTT. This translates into CASSPGTPNTGELFF.

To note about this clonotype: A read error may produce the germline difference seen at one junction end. For the CDR3, the DNA is TGCAGTGCCACGTCGGGGGGAAATGACGATCAGTACTTC. Protein product: CSATSGGNDDQYF. V and J are TRBV20-1 and TRBJ2-7, with 7 bases that match TRBD2. There are 13 residues in the CDR3. CDR1 and CDR2 (germline): DFQATT, SNEGSKA (reference sequence).

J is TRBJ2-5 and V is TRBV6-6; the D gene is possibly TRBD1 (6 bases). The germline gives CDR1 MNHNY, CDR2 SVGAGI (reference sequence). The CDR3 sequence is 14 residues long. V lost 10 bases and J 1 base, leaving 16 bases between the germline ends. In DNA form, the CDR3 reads TGTGCCATCAGCAAAGACAGGCTCCAAGAGACCCAGTACTTC. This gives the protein CAISKDRLQETQYF.

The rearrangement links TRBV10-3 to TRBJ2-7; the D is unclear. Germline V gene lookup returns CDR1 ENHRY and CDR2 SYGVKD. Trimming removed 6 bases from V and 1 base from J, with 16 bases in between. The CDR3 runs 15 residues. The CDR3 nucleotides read TGTGCCATCAGCGACTCCACGGCTGAATCCTACGAGCAGTACTTC. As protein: CAISDSTAESYEQYF.

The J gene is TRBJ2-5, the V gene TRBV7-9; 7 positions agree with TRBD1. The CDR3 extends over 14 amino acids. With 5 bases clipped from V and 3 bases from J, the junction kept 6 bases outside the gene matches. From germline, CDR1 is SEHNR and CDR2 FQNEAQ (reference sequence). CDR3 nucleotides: TGTGCCAGCAGCCTGGGACAGACTAAAGAGACCCAGTACTTC. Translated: CASSLGQTKETQYF.

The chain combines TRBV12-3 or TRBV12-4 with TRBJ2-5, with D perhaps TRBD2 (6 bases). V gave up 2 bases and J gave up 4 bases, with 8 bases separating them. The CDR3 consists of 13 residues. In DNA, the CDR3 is TGTGCCAGCAGTTTACGGGGGACAGAGACCCAGTACTTC. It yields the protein CASSLRGTETQYF.

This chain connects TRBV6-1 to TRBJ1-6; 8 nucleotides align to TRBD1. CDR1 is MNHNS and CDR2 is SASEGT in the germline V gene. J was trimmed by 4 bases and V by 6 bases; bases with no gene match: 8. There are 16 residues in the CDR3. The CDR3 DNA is TGTGCCAGCAGAGACCGGACAGGGACTTATAATTCACCCCTCCACTTT. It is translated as CASRDRTGTYNSPLHF.

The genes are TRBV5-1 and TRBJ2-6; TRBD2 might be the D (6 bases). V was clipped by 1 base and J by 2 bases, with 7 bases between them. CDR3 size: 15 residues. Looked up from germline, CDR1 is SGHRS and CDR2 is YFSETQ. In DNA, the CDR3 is TGCGCCAGCAGCTTGTCGGGGGCTGGGGCCAACGTCCTGACTTTC. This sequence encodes CASSLSGAGANVLTF.

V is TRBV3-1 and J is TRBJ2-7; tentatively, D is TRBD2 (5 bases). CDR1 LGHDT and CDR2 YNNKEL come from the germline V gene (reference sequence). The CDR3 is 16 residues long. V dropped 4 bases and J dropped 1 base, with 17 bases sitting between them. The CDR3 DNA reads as TGTGCCAGCAGCCCCGAGGGTCTACCAGGTTCCTACGAGCAGTACTTC. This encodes CASSPEGLPGSYEQYF.

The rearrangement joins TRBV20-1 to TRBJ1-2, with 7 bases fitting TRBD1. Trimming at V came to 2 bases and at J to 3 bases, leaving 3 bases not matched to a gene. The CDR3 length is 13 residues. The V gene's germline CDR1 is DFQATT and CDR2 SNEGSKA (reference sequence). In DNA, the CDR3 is TGCAGTGCTAGAAACAGGGGAGACTATGGCTACACCTTC. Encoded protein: CSARNRGDYGYTF.

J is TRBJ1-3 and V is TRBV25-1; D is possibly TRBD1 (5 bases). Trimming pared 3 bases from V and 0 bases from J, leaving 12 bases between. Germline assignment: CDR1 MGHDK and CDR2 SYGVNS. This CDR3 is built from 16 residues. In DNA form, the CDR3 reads TGTGCCAGCAGTGAGTGGGGCACAACCTCTGGAAACACCATATATTTT. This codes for CASSEWGTTSGNTIYF.

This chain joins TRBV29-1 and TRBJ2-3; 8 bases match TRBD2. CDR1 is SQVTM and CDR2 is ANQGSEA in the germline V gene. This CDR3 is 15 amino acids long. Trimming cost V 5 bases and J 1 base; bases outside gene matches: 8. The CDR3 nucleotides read TGCAGCGTTATTGGCCGAGCGGGGGGCACAGATACGCAGTATTTT. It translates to CSVIGRAGGTDTQYF.

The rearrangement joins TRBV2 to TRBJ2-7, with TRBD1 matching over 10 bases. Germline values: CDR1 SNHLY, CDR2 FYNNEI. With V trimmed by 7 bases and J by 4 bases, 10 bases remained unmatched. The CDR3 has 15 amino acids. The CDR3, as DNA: TGTGCCAGCACCCAGGGGGGACAGGGGTGGTACGAGCAGTACTTC. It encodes CASTQGGQGWYEQYF.

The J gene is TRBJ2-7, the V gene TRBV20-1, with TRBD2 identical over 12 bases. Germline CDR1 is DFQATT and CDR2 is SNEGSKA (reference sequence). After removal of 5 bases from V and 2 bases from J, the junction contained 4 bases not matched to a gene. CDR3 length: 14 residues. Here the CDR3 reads CSARRTSGAYEQYF. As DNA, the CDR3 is TGCAGTGCTCGGCGGACTAGCGGGGCCTACGAGCAGTACTTC.